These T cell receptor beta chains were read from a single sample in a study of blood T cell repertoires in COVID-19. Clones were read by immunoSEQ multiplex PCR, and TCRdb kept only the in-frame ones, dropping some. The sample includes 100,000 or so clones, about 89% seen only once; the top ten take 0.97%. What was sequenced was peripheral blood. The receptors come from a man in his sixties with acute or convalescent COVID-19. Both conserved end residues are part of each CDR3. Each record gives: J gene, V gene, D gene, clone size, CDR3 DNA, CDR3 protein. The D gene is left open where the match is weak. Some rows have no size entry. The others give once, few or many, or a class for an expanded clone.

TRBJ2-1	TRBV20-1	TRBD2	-	TGCAGTGCTAGTAATCCGGCGGGAGGAATCAACAATGAGCAGTTCTTC	CSASNPAGGINNEQFF
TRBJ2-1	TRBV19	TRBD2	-	TGTGCCAGTAGTACCCACTTGAGCGGGAGAGCGAATGAGCAGTTCTTC	CASSTHLSGRANEQFF
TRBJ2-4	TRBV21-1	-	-	TGTGCCAGCAGCAAAGGGAGACCAGCGGGTCCCCAAGAAAACATTCAGTACTTC	CASSKGRPAGPQENIQYF
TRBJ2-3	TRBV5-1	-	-	TGCGCCAGCAGCGGCTCGCTAGCAACAGATACGCAGTATTTT	CASSGSLATDTQYF
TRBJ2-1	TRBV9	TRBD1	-	TGTGCCAGCAGCGTTGGACAGGGATTAATGAATGAGCAGTTCTTC	CASSVGQGLMNEQFF
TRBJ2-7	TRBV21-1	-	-	TGTGCCAGCAGCAAATGGGGGGGCCTCTACGAGCAGTACTTC	CASSKWGGLYEQYF
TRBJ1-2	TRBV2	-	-	TGTGCCAGCAGTGGGAGGGGTTTGAGGTATGGCTACACCTTC	CASSGRGLRYGYTF
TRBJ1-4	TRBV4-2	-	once	TGTGCCAGCAGCCAAGGGGGAGGTGGAGAAAAACTGTTTTTT	CASSQGGGGEKLFF
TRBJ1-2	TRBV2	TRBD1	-	TGTGCCAGCAGTCTGACAGGGAAGGGCTACACCTTC	CASSLTGKGYTF
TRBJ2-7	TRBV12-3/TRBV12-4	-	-	TGTGCCAGCGCCTCGAGCCCTGAGCAGTACTTC	CASASSPEQYF
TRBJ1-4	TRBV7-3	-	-	TGTGCCAGCAGCTTAACGGACAGCCCAAATGAAAAACTGTTTTTT	CASSLTDSPNEKLFF
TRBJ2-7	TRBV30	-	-	TGTGCCTGGAGTGTACAGGAAGGGGTCGGCTACGAGCAGTACTTC	CAWSVQEGVGYEQYF
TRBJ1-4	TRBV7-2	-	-	TGTGCCAGCACCACAGGGTTTAATGAAAAACTGTTTTTT	CASTTGFNEKLFF
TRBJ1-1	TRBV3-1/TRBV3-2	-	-	TGTGCCAGCAGCCTTGGGGAGGGGAGCACTGAAGCTTTCTTT	CASSLGEGSTEAFF
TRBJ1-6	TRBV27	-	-	TGTGCCAGTGGACAGTTTAATTCACCCCTCCACTTT	CASGQFNSPLHF
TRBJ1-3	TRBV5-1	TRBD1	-	TGCGCCAGCAGCTTGGGACAGGGAACCTCTGGAAACACCATATATTTT	CASSLGQGTSGNTIYF
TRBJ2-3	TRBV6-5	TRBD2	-	TGTGCCAGCAGTTTACCGGGACTAGCGGGAGCAGATACGCAGTATTTT	CASSLPGLAGADTQYF
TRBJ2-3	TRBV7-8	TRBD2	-	TGTGCCAGCAGCTTAGTGACGGGAGGACACACAGATACGCAGTATTTT	CASSLVTGGHTDTQYF
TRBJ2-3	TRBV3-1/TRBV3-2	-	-	TGTGCCAGCAGCCTCCGGACATCCTACACAGATACGCAGTATTTT	CASSLRTSYTDTQYF
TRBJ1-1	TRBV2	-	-	TGTGCCAGCAGTGAGGGGCGGGGGGGCCTGAACACTGAAGCTTTCTTT	CASSEGRGGLNTEAFF